These 5 T cell receptor beta chains share one sample of origin, sequenced in a study of PD-1 blockade in classical Hodgkin lymphoma. Only in-frame clones appear in the TCRdb table, and some are missing; sequencing was by immunoSEQ multiplex PCR. The data hold 30,000 to 35,000 clones, with approximately 94% observed a single time. Time point given: newly diagnosed, previously untreated cHL patient sample. Sequenced: peripheral blood mononuclear cells (PBMCs). All receptors derive from a human donor with classical Hodgkin lymphoma.

J is TRBJ2-5 and V is TRBV5-6, with a possible D match to TRBD2 (6 bases). The germline gives CDR1 SGHDT, CDR2 YYEEEE. The CDR3 runs 15 residues. The germline V and J ends were trimmed by 2 bases and 4 bases, with 15 bases remaining between them. This CDR3 is CASSLSGGVGETQYF. CDR3 nucleotides: TGTGCCAGCAGCTTATCGGGCGGGGTAGGAGAGACCCAGTACTTC.

V and J are TRBV30 and TRBJ1-3; D uncertain. The CDR3 runs 16 residues. Germline assignment: CDR1 GTSNPN and CDR2 SVGIG (reference sequence). CDR3: CASIFETRSSGNTIYF. In nucleotides, the CDR3 is TGTGCGTCGATCTTCGAGACACGGAGCTCTGGAAACACCATATATTTT.

The chain links TRBV11-2 to TRBJ2-1, with D tentatively TRBD2 (6 bases). Per the germline V gene, CDR1 is SGHAT and CDR2 is FQNNGV. V was shortened by 3 bases and J by 6 bases, with 15 bases between the two germline ends. The CDR3 sequence is 15 residues long. The CDR3 reads CASSLGGPHSNEQFF. DNA for the CDR3: TGTGCCAGCAGCTTGGGAGGCCCCCATAGCAATGAGCAGTTCTTC.

The chain links TRBV6-6 to TRBJ1-4; the match to TRBD1 covers 8 bases. The CDR3 runs to 12 residues. Germline CDR1 and CDR2: MNHNY and SVGAGI (reference sequence). V gave up 8 bases and J gave up 7 bases; unmatched junction bases: 3. CDR3 region: CASHRGSEKLFF. In DNA, the CDR3 is TGTGCCAGCCACAGGGGGAGTGAAAAACTGTTTTTT.

CDR3 coding DNA: TGCAGCGTAGCTAGCGGTTTTACCTACAATGAGCAGTTCTTC. Translated, it gives CSVASGFTYNEQFF. The rearrangement uses TRBV29-1 and TRBJ2-1; 7 nucleotides line up with TRBD2. The germline V gene encodes CDR1 SQVTM and CDR2 ANQGSEA. Germline trimming cut 6 bases from V and 2 bases from J; bases unmatched to any gene: 7. The CDR3 is made up of 14 amino acids.